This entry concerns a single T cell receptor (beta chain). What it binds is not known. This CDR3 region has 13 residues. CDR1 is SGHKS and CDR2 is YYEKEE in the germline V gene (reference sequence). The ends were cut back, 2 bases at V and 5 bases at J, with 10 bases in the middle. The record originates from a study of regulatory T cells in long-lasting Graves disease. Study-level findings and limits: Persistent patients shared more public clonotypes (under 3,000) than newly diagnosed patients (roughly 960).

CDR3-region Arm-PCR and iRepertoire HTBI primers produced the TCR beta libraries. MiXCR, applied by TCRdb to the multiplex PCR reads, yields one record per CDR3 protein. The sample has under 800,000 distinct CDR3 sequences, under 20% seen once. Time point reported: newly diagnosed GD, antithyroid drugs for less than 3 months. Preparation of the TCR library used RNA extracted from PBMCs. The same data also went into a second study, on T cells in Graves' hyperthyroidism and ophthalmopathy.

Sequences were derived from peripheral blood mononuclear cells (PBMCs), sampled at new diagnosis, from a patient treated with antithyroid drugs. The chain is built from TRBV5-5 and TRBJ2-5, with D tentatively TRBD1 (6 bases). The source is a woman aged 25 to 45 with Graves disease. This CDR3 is CASSFWGPETQYF. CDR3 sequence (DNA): TGTGCCAGCAGCTTTTGGGGGCCGGAGACCCAGTACTTC.